These 20 T cell receptor delta chains share one sample of origin, sequenced in a study of gamma-delta T cells after stem cell transplantation. TCRdb reanalyzed the RT-PCR reads using CATT. The repertoire has thousands of delta-chain clones, less than 2.5% of them found once; the top ten carry approximately 12%. The specimen was gamma-delta T cells. Every receptor here comes from a human donor. It is not recorded whose cells these are; they may come from a transplant donor.

The chain couples TRDV1 to TRDJ1, with D possibly TRDD3 on 7 matching bases. Deletions cut 4 bases from V and 0 bases from J, with 21 bases between. The CDR3 sequence is 18 residues long. Germline V gene data show CDR1 as TSWWSYY and CDR2 as QGS. The CDR3 loop is CALGGPTLGVTYTDKLIF. The CDR3 DNA is TGTGCTCTTGGGGGTCCTACCCTGGGGGTTACTTACACCGATAAACTCATCTTT.

By share, this clone counts as medium-sized. The V call is TRDV2, the J call TRDJ1, with 7 bases matching TRDD3. The CDR3 length is 16 residues. V trimming: 3 bases; J trimming: 3 bases; junction bases outside the gene matches: 12. Per germline, CDR1 GEAIGNYY and CDR2 EKD. This chain's CDR3 is CACDHINTGESDKLIF. As DNA, the CDR3 is TGTGCCTGTGACCATATAAATACTGGGGAGTCCGATAAACTCATCTTT.

By proportion, this clone is medium-sized (0.01 to 0.1%). Other DNA sequences in the same sample also yield this CDR3. This rearrangement joins TRDV2 to TRDJ1, with 7 bases identical to TRDD3. CDR3 length: 23 amino acids. J was trimmed by 3 bases and V by 0 bases; bases with no gene match: 30. Germline V gives CDR1 GEAIGNYY, CDR2 EKD. CDR3 nucleotides: TGTGCCTGTGACACCCTCCGGTCGTCTATCCCCAGTACTGGGGATTCAGGTCCCGATAAACTCATCTTT. Its protein is CACDTLRSSIPSTGDSGPDKLIF.

This clone showed up just a few times. A much larger clone is a single base away; this may be a read error. This sequence joins TRDV2 and TRDJ1, with 8 bases aligning to TRDD3. This CDR3 has 16 residues. Germline CDR1 GEAIGNYY, CDR2 EKD. The CDR3 region is CARDTVGGGYTDKLIF. For the CDR3, the DNA is TGTGCCCGTGACACGGTAGGTGGGGGATACACCGATAAACTCATCTTT.

Of note for this clone: A far bigger clonotype differs at one base, so this is likely a read error. This same CDR3 is encoded by further DNA sequences in the sample. V usage is TRDV2 and J usage is TRDJ1; 8 bases are shared with TRDD3. This CDR3 contains 17 residues. The V gene's germline CDR1 is GEAIGNYY and CDR2 EKD. The CDR3 sequence: CACDTVTGGLYTDKLIF. CDR3 in DNA: TGTGCCTGTGACACCGTTACTGGGGGGCTCTACACCGATAAACTCATTTTT.

Relative to its sample, this clone is medium-sized. The V call is TRDV2, the J call TRDJ1, with 10 bases matching TRDD3. Germline V gene data show CDR1 as GEAIGNYY and CDR2 as EKD. With V trimmed by 2 bases and J by 9 bases, 11 bases remained unmatched. This CDR3 has 15 amino acids. CDR3 nucleotides: TGTGCCTGTGACAGGTTACTGGGGGATCGAGGACAACTCATCTTT. Encoded protein: CACDRLLGDRGQLIF.

The table lists this clone with a few counts. This may come from a read error, since a much larger clone is one base off. The chain combines TRDV2 with TRDJ3, with 10 bases identical to TRDD3. CDR3 length: 23 amino acids. Germline values: CDR1 GEAIGNYY, CDR2 EKD. The CDR3 here is CACDYALTGGSPLSSWDTRLMFF. Written as DNA, the CDR3 is TGTGCCTGTGATTACGCTCTTACTGGGGGATCCCCCTTAAGCTCCTGGGACACCCGACTGATGTTTTTC.

This clone was recorded a few times. The chain carries TRDV2 and TRDJ1; 11 bases are a match to TRDD3. J was trimmed by 2 bases and V by 3 bases; bases with no gene match: 25. The germline gives CDR1 GEAIGNYY, CDR2 EKD. The CDR3 runs to 22 residues. CDR3 region: CACDEAPLGDSELLGTTDKLIF. The CDR3 DNA is TGTGCCTGTGACGAAGCCCCACTGGGGGATAGTGAGCTTTTGGGGACGACCGATAAACTCATCTTT.

This clone is medium-sized. The chain couples TRDV2 to TRDJ1; maybe TRDD3 (5 bases). V lost 0 bases and J 5 bases, leaving 15 bases between the germline ends. CDR1 and CDR2 (germline): GEAIGNYY, EKD. CDR3 length: 15 amino acids. This CDR3 is CACDTVEDRWDKLIF. The CDR3 DNA sequence: TGTGCCTGTGACACCGTTGAGGATAGGTGGGATAAACTCATCTTT.

A few counts support this clone. The CDR3 region is CAAAGGYGETYMVTDKLIF. The CDR3 DNA is TGTGCCGCGGCGGGGGGTTACGGGGAGACGTACATGGTAACCGATAAACTCATCTTT. The V gene is TRDV3, the J gene TRDJ1; a possible D gene is TRDD3 (5 bases). CDR1 is TVYSNPD, CDR2 GDNSRS, per germline (reference sequence). V shed 5 bases and J shed 2 bases, with 33 bases lying between them. This CDR3 is built from 19 residues.

This clone was detected a few times. A much more abundant neighbour one base away suggests this may be a read error. Additional DNA sequences in this sample encode the identical CDR3. The rearrangement links TRDV2 to TRDJ1; D is unclear. The germline gives CDR1 GEAIGNYY, CDR2 EKD. The CDR3 is 14 residues long. The CDR3 reads CACDTLQYTDKLIF. Here the CDR3 DNA reads TGCGCCTGTGACACGCTCCAATACACCGATAAACTCATCTTT.

The rearrangement uses TRDV2 and TRDJ1; 10 bases map to TRDD3. There are 20 residues in the CDR3. CDR1 GEAIGNYY and CDR2 EKD come from the germline V gene. The V gene end was trimmed by 3 bases and the J gene end by 0 bases; junction bases not matched to a gene: 18. CDR3: CACDSASRSGGYLDTDKLIF. For the CDR3, the DNA is TGTGCCTGTGACTCGGCCTCCCGGAGTGGGGGATACCTTGACACCGATAAACTCATCTTT.

By sample share, this clone is medium-sized. The chain carries TRDV2 and TRDJ1; TRDD3 matches at 8 bases. Per the germline V gene, CDR1 is GEAIGNYY and CDR2 is EKD. Trimming cost V 0 bases and J 0 bases; bases outside gene matches: 8. This CDR3 comprises 17 residues. CDR3 sequence reads: CACDTAWGTRYTDKLIF. CDR3 nucleotide sequence: TGTGCCTGTGACACCGCCTGGGGGACCCGGTACACCGATAAACTCATCTTT.

In this sample, this clone is medium-sized. The chain links TRDV2 to TRDJ1; D is unresolved. V lost 2 bases to trimming and J lost 3 bases, with 15 bases between them. CDR1 and CDR2 from the germline V gene are GEAIGNYY and EKD. The length of the CDR3 is 15 residues. The DNA for the CDR3 is TGTGCCTGTGACAGTTTAACTGTGCCGGCCGATAAACTCATCTTT. Its translation is CACDSLTVPADKLIF.

By share of the sample, this clone is medium-sized (0.01 to 0.1%). Other DNA variants within this sample encode the same CDR3. V and J are TRDV2 and TRDJ1; 8 bases match TRDD3. The germline gives CDR1 GEAIGNYY, CDR2 EKD. There are 15 residues in the CDR3. V trimming: 0 bases; J trimming: 0 bases; junction bases outside the gene matches: 2. CDR3 in amino acids: CACDTLGGYTDKLIF. The CDR3 nucleotides read TGTGCCTGTGACACCCTTGGGGGATACACCGATAAACTCATCTTT.

This clone was observed a few times. V and J are TRDV2 and TRDJ1, with TRDD3 matching over 9 bases. The V and J ends lost 1 base and 1 base, in that order; junction bases with no gene match: 21. The CDR3 has 21 residues. Per germline, CDR1 GEAIGNYY and CDR2 EKD. The DNA for the CDR3 is TGTGCCTGTGACACGGTTGAGGGGGCTATGGTGGGGGATATGATCACCGATAAACTCATCTTT. Translating it yields CACDTVEGAMVGDMITDKLIF.

A remark on this clone: A far bigger clonotype differs at one base, so this is likely a read error. The chain carries TRDV2 and TRDJ1; 8 bases fit TRDD3. With V trimmed by 3 bases and J by 3 bases, 11 bases remained unmatched. The CDR3 runs 16 residues. CDR1 is GEAIGNYY, CDR2 EKD, per germline. CDR3 sequence reads: CACDLLGAWAADKLIF. CDR3 DNA: TGTGCCTGTGACCTACTGGGGGCATGGGCGGCCGATAAACTCATCTTT.

This clone has a handful of counts. It is likely a read error: a sequence one base away is far more abundant. Other DNA sequences within the sample encode an identical CDR3. V gene TRDV1 combines with J gene TRDJ1, with D possibly being TRDD2 or TRDD3 (7 bases each). Germline V gene sequence: CDR1 TSWWSYY, CDR2 QGS. This CDR3 is 21 amino acids long. Trimming took 0 bases from V and 5 from J, leaving 31 bases between them. CDR3 DNA: TGTGCTCTTGGGGAACTCCAACCCGTCCTTCCTCTTCTACTGGGGTCTGATAAACTCATCTTT. Its protein is CALGELQPVLPLLLGSDKLIF.

Remarks on this clone: A much larger clone lies one base from this, so it may be a read error. This rearrangement joins TRDV2 to TRDJ1; TRDD3 matches 10 bases. The V gene end was trimmed by 1 base and the J gene end by 0 bases; junction bases not matched to a gene: 4. The V gene's germline CDR1 is GEAIGNYY and CDR2 EKD. This CDR3 contains 16 residues. CDR3 sequence reads: CACDTWGIQYTDKLIF. In DNA form, the CDR3 reads TGTGCCTGTGACACTTGGGGGATACAGTACACCGATAAACTCATCTTT.

In this sample, this clone turned up a few times. Other DNA sequences in this sample translate to the same CDR3. The chain recombines TRDV2 with TRDJ1; 7 positions agree with TRDD3. V gave up 6 bases and J gave up 0 bases; unmatched junction bases: 12. The germline V gene encodes CDR1 GEAIGNYY and CDR2 EKD. The CDR3 runs 16 residues. CDR3 sequence reads: CACSLVGEPYTDKLIF. CDR3 sequence (DNA): TGTGCCTGTTCCCTAGTGGGGGAACCCTACACCGATAAACTCATCTTT.